This TCR beta chain was captured in a study of vaccination effects on CD4 cells after COVID-19 (dated 2022 in TCRdb). The study in broad terms: To identify antigen-specific CD4+ T cell clonotypes by their expansion, the ViraFEST assay first stimulated PBMC with viral peptide pools and then applied TCR sequencing. Cultures from other donors in the study were sequenced with the Oncomine TCR Beta short-read assay on an Illumina iSeq 100. Each participant got two doses of an mRNA SARS-CoV-2 vaccine, either BNT162b2 or mRNA-1273. Each well held fewer than 2.5 million PBMC cultured in IMDM containing roughly 5% human AB serum, around 10 IU/ml IL-2 and gentamicin, along with about 10 ug/ml peptides. Altogether, nine to ten COVID-19 convalescent patients and several SARS-CoV-2-naive healthy vaccine recipients made up the full study. SARS-CoV-2 spike-specific CD4+ TCR repertoires were compared before and after mRNA vaccination in COVID-19 convalescent patients and in infection-naive vaccine recipients.

After around 10 days of culture, CD4+ T cells were isolated with the EasySep CD4+ T cell isolation kit. None of the healthy vaccine recipients had a prior SARS-CoV-2 infection, which was confirmed by nucleocapsid antibody tests that came back negative both before and after vaccination. Half of the culture medium was replaced with fresh IL-2-containing medium on days 3 and 7. Unless noted otherwise, every peptide stimulation condition was grown in triplicate wells. PBMC were separated from whole blood using Ficoll-Paque Plus gradient centrifugation and were then either cryopreserved at -140C or used fresh. The QIAamp micro DNA kit was used to extract genomic DNA from the cultured CD4+ T cells. This clone was counted a few times. It has no known antigen specificity. An end of the junction differs from the germline gene, which may be a read error. Findings and caveats that apply to the study as a whole: Both infection-induced and vaccine-induced clones contracted markedly at late post-vaccination timepoints, which is consistent with waning T cell responses. In healthy vaccine recipients, vaccine-induced clones were almost all SARS-CoV-2 mono-reactive, with only 1 of 255 being cross-reactive with common cold coronaviruses. The study was limited by a small number of convalescent patients, and early post-infection timepoints were lacking.

The germline V gene (reference sequence) yields SGHNT for CDR1 and YYREEE for CDR2. From cysteine to phenylalanine, the CDR3 is 12 amino acids long. Of the read, only the CDR3 DNA is kept; its 36 bases are in frame from base 1. Receptor amplification or capture employed the immunoSEQ multiplex PCR assay. DNA from the CD4+ T cells that had been cultured and isolated underwent TCR beta CDR3 sequencing. Under the source paper's analysis protocol: Non-productive TCR sequences were removed and reads were trimmed to the CDR3 region, keeping CDR3s of at least 7 amino acids. The MANAFEST web app was used to identify antigen-specific clonotypes by comparing expansion in peptide wells with expansion in reference cultures. To be called positive, a clone needed expansion at FDR<0.05 compared with the reference and with all other wells, an odds ratio greater than 5, and a frequency greater than 0.1% in two replicate wells. Cross-reactive clonotypes were defined as significantly expanded in SARS-CoV-2 spike wells and in at least one common cold coronavirus spike condition. Using the stringdist R package, CDR3 similarity was measured by Levenshtein distance, and unrooted trees were constructed with ape in R 3.6.1. Here the immuneACCESS table is served through TCRdb, limited to in-frame sequences with V and J called. Missing clones are a known gap in these copies; in checked studies unresolved V genes cover under half, and the rest lacks a known reason. V and J calls and clone size come straight from that table; D and trimming were deduced from the DNA. Here the sample has about 30,000 clones; approximately 65% occur a single time. The ten largest clones capture almost 10% of the sample.

The chain is encoded by TRBV5-4 joined to TRBJ2-3, and perhaps TRBD1 as D gene, on 6 matching bases. The TCR sequence derives from a human donor who received a COVID-19 vaccine. Here the sequenced sample was CD4+ T cells from PBMCs cultured without peptide, taken before COVID-19 vaccination. The nucleotide sequence is TGTGCCAGCAGCTTGGAGAAAACAGGGAGTCGGTTT. It specifies CASSLEKTGSRF.